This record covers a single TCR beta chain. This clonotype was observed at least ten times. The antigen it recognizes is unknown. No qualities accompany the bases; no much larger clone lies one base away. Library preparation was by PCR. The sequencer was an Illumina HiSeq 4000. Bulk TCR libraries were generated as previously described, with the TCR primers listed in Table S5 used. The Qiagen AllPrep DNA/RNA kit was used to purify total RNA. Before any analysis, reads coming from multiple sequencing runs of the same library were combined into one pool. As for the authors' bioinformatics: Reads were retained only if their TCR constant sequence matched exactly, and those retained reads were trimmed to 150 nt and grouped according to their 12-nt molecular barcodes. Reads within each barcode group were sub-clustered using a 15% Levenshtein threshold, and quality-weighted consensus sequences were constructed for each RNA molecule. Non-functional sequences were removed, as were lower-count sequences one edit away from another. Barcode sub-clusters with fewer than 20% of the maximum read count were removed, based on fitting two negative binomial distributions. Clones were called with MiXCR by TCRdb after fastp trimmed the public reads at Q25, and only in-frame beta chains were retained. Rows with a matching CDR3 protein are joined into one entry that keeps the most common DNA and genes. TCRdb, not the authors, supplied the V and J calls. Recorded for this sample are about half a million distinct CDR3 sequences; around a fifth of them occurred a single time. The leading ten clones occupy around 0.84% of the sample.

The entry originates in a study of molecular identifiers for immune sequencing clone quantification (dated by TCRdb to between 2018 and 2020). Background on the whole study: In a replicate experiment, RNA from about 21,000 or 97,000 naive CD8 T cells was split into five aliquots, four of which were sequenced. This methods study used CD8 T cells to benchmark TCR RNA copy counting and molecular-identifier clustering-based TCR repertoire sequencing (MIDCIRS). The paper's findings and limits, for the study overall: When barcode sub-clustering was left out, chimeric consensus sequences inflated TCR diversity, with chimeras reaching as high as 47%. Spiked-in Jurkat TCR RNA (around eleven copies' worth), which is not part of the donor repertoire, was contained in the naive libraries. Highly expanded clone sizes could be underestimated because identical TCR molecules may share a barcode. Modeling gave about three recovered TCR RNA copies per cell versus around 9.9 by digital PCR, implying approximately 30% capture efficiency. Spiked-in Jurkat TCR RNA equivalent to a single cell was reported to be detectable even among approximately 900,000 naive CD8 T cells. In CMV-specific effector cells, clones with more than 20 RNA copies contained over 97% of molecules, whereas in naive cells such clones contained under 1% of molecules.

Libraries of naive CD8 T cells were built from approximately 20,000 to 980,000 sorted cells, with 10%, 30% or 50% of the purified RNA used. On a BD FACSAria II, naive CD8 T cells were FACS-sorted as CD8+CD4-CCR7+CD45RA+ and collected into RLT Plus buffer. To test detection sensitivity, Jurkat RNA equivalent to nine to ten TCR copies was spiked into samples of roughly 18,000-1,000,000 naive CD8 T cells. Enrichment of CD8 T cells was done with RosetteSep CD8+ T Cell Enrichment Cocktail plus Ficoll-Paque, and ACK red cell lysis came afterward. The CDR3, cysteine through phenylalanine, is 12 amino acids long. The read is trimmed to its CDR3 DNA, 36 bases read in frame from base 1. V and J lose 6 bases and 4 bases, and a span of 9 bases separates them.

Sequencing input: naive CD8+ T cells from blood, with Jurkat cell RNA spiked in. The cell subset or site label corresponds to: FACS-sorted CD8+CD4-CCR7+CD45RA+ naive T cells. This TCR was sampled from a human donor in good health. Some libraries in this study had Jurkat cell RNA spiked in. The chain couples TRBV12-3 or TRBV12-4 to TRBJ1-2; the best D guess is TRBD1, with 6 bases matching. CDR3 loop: CASSSDSYGYTF. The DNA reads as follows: TGTGCCAGCAGCTCGGACAGCTATGGCTACACCTTC.